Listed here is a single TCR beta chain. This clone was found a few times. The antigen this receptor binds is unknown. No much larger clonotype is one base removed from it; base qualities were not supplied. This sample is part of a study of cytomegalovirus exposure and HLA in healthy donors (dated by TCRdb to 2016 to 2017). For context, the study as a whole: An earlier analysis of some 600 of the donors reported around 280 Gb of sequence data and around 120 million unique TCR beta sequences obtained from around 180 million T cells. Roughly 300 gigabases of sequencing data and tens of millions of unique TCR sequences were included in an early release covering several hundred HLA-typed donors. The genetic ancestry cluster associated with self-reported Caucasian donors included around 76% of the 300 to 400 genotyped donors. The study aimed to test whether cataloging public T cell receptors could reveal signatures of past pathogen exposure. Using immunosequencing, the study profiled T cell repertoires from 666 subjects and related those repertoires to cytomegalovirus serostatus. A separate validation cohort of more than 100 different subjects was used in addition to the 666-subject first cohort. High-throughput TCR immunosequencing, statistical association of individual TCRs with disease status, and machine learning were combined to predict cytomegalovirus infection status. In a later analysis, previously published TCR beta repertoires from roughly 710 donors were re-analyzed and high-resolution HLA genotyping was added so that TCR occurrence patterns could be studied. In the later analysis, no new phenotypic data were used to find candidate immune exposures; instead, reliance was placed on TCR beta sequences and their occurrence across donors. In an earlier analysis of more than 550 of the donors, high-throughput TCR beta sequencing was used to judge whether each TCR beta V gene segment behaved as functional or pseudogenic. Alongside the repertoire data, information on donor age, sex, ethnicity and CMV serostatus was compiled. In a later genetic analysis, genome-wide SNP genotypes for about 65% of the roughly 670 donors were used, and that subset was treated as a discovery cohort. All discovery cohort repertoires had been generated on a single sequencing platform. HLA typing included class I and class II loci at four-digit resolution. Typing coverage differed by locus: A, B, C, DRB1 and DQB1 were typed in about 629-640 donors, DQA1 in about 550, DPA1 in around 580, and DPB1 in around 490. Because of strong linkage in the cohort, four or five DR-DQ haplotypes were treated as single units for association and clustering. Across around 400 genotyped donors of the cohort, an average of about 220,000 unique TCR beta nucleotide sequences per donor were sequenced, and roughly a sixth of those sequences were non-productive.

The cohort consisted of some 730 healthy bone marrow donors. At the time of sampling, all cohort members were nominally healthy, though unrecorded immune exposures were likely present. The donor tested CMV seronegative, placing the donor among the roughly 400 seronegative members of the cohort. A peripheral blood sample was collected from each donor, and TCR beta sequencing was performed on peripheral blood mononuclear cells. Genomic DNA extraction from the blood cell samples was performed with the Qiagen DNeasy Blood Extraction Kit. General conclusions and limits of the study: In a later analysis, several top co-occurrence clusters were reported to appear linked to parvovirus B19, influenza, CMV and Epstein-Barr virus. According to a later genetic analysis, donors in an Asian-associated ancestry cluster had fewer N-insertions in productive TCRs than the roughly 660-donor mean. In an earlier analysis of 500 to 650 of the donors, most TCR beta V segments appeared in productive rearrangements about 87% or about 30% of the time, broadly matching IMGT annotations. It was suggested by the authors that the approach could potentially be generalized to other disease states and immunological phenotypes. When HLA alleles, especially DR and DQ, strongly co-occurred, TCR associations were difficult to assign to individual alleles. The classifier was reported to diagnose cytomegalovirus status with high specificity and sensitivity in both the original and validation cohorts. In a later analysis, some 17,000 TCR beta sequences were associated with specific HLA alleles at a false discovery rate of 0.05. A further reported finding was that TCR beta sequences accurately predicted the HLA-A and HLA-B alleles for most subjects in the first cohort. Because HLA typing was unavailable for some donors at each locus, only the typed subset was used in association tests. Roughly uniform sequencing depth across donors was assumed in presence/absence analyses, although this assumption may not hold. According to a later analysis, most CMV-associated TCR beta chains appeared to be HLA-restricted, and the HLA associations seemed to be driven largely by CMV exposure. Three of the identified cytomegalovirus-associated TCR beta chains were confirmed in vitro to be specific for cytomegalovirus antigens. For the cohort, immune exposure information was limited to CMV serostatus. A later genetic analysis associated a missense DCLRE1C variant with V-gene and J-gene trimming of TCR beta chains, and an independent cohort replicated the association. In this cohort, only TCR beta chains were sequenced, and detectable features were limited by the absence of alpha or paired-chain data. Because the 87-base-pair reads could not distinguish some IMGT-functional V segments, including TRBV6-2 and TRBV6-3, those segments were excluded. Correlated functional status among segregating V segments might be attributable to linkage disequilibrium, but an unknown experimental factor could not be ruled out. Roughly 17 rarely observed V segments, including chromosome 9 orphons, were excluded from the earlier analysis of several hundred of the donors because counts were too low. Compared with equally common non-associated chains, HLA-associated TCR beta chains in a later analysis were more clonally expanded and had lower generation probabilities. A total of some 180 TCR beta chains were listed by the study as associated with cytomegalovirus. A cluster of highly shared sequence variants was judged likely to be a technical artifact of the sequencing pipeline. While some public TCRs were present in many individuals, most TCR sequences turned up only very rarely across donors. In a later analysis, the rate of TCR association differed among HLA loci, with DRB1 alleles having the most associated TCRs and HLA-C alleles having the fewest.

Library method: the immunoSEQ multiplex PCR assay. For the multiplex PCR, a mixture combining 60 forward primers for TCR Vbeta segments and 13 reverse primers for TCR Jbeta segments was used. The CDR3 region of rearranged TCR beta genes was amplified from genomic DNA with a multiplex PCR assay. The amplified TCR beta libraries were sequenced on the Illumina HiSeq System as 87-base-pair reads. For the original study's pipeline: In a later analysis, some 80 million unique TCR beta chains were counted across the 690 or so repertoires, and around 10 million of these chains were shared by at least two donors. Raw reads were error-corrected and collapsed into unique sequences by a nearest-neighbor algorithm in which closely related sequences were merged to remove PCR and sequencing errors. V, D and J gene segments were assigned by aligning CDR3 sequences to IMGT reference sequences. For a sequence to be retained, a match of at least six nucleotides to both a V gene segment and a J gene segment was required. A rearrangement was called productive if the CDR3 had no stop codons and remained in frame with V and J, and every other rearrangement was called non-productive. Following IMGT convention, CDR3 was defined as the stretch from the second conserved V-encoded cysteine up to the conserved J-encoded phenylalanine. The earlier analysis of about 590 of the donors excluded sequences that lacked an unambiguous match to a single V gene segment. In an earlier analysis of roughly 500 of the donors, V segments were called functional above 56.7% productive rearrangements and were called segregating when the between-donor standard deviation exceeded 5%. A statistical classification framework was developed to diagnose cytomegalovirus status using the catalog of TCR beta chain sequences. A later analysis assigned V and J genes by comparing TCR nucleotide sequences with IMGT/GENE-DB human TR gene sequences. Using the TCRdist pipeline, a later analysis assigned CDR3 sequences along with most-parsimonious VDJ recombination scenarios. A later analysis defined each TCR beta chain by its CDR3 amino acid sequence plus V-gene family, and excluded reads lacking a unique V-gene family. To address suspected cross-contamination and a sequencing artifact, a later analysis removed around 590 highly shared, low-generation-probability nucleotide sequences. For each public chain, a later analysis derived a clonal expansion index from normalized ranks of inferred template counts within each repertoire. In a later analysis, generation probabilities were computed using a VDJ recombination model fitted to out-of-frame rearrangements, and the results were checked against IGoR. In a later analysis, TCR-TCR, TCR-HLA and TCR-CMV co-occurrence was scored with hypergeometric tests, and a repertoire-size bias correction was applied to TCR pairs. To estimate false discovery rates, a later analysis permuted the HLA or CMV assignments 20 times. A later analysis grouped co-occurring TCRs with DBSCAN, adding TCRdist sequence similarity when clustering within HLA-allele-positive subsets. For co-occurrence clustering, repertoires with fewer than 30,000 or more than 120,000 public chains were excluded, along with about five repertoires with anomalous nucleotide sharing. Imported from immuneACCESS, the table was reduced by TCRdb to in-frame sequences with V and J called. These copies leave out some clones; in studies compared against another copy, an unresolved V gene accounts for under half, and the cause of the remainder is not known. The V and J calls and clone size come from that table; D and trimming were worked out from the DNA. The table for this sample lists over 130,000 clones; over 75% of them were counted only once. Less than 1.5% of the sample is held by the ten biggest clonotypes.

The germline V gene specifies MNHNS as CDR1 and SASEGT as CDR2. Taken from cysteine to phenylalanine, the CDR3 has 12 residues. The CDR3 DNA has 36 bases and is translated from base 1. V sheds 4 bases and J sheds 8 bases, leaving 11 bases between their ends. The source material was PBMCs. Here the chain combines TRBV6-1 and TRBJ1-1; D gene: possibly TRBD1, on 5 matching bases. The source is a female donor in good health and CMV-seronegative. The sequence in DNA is TGTGCCAGCAGTGTGGGGGGTTTGGAAGCTTTCTTT. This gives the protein CASSVGGLEAFF.